This T cell receptor (beta chain) appears in the sequencing data of a study of blood T cell repertoires in COVID-19. The protocol was immunoSEQ multiplex PCR, while the TCRdb copy is restricted to in-frame clones and leaves out a portion. The table includes 140,000 to 150,000 clones, roughly nine tenths detected once. The sample taken for sequencing was peripheral blood. This sequence originates from a human donor in a cohort sampled during active COVID-19.

Written as DNA, the CDR3 is TGTGCCAGCAGTTTAGACACAAAAAACATTCAGTACTTC. It specifies CASSLDTKNIQYF. This sequence joins TRBV12-3 or TRBV12-4 and TRBJ2-4; the D is unclear. Deletions cut 1 base from V and 4 bases from J, with 5 bases between. The CDR3 is made up of 13 amino acids.